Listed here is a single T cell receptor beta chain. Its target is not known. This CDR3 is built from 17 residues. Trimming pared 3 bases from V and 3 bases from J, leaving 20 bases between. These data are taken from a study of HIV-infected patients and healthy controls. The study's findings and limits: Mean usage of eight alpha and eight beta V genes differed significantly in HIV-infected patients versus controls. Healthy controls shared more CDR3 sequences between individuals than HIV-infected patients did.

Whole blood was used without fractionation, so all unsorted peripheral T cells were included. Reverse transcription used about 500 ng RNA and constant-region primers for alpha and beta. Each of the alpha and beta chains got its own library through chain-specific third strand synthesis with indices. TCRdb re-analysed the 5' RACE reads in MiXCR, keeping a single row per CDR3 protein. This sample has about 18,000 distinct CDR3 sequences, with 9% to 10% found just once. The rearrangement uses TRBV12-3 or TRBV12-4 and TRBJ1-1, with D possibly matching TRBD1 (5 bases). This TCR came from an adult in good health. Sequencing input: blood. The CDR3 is CASSFHGGFGGDTEAFF. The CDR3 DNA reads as TGTGCCAGCAGTTTCCACGGGGGATTCGGGGGGGACACTGAAGCTTTCTTT.